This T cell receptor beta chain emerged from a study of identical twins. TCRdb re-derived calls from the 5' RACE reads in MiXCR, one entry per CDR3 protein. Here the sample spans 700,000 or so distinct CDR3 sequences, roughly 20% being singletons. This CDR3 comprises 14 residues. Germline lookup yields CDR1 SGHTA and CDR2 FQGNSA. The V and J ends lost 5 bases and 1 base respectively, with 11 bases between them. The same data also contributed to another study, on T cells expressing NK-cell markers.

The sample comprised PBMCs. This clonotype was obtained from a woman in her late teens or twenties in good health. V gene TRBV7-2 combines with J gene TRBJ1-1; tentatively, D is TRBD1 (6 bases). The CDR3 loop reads CASSRGHSNTEAFF. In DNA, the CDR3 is TGTGCCAGCAGCCGGGGGCACTCGAACACTGAAGCTTTCTTT.